A selection of T cell receptor beta chains follows, all from one sample in a study of neurological immune-mediated disorders. One entry per CDR3 protein, called by TCRdb with MiXCR from the 5' RACE reads. Here the sample spans 28,000 or so distinct CDR3 sequences, 21% being singletons. Sample: PBMCs. The source of these receptors is a woman aged 60 to 75 in good health. CDR3s include the opening cysteine and the closing phenylalanine or tryptophan. D genes are given only for firm matches. Rows give clone size only sometimes, using once, few, many, or a class for an expanded clone.

j_call d_call clone_size v_call cdr3_aa cdr3_nt
TRBJ1-4 TRBD1 NA TRBV7-2 CASSFVQGGEKLFF TGTGCCAGCAGCTTCGTCCAGGGGGGGGAAAAACTGTTTTTT
TRBJ2-1 TRBD1 few TRBV7-8 CASSSDMYRGRGNEQFF TGTGCCAGCAGCTCTGACATGTACAGGGGGCGTGGCAATGAGCAGTTCTTC
TRBJ1-5 NA NA TRBV27 CASSYDSNHPQHF TGTGCCAGCAGTTATGACAGCAATCATCCCCAACATTTT
TRBJ2-2 NA many TRBV7-9 CATEPLRNTGELFF TGTGCCACCGAGCCTCTCAGGAACACCGGGGAGCTGTTTTTT
TRBJ2-7 TRBD1 NA TRBV27 CASRTKPGQGTYEQYF TGTGCCAGCAGAACAAAACCGGGACAGGGGACCTACGAGCAGTACTTC
TRBJ2-1 NA many TRBV5-5 CASMQGFSYNEQFF TGTGCCAGCATGCAGGGTTTTTCCTACAATGAGCAGTTCTTC
TRBJ2-3 TRBD1 many TRBV7-2 CASSLRQGDTQYF TGTGCCAGCAGCTTAAGACAGGGAGATACGCAGTATTTT
TRBJ1-2 NA few TRBV6-5 CASRISQGWNYGYTF TGTGCCAGCAGAATTTCACAGGGTTGGAACTATGGCTACACCTTC
TRBJ2-1 TRBD2 many TRBV5-1 CASSKEAGVDEQFF TGCGCCAGCAGCAAGGAAGCGGGAGTAGATGAGCAGTTCTTC
TRBJ1-1 NA medium-sized TRBV3-1 CASSQDPGAGREAFF TGTGCCAGCAGCCAAGATCCAGGGGCAGGGCGCGAAGCTTTCTTT
TRBJ1-1 NA many TRBV28 CASSFLNTEAFF TGTGCCAGCAGTTTCTTGAACACTGAAGCTTTCTTT
TRBJ1-1 NA many TRBV6-2/TRBV6-3 CASLGGNYEAFF TGTGCCAGCCTCGGCGGTAATTATGAAGCTTTCTTT
TRBJ1-6 TRBD1 many TRBV28 CASRSWTGDNSPLHF TGTGCCAGCAGATCCTGGACAGGGGATAATTCACCCCTCCACTTT
TRBJ1-1 TRBD1 NA TRBV20-1 CSARAMTGQKVFTEAFF TGCAGTGCTAGGGCTATGACGGGACAGAAAGTTTTCACTGAAGCTTTCTTT
TRBJ2-5 TRBD1 NA TRBV7-9 CASRGQGLQETQYF TGTGCCAGCAGAGGACAGGGCCTGCAAGAGACCCAGTACTTC
TRBJ2-6 TRBD2 many TRBV6-5 CASSFGGGNSGANVLTF TGTGCCAGCAGTTTCGGCGGGGGGAACTCTGGGGCCAACGTCCTGACTTTC
TRBJ1-5 TRBD1 many TRBV29-1 CSVRGPGQPQHF TGCAGCGTAAGGGGGCCGGGGCAGCCCCAGCATTTT
TRBJ2-7 TRBD1 many TRBV29-1 CSVDGQGSSYEQYF TGCAGCGTTGATGGACAGGGGAGCTCCTACGAGCAGTACTTC
TRBJ2-3 NA many TRBV5-1 CASSSSPGTDTQYF TGCGCCAGCAGCTCGAGCCCAGGGACAGATACGCAGTATTTT
TRBJ1-1 NA once TRBV20-1 CSAKIWGNSNTEAFF TGCAGTGCTAAGATTTGGGGGAACTCGAACACTGAAGCTTTCTTT
TRBJ2-3 TRBD2 many TRBV20-1 CSATFSGGQSNTDTQYF TGCAGTGCTACGTTTAGCGGGGGGCAATCTAACACAGATACGCAGTATTTT
TRBJ2-7 TRBD1 many TRBV12-3/TRBV12-4 CASSYTGGGPYEQYF TGTGCCAGCAGCTATACAGGGGGTGGCCCCTACGAGCAGTACTTC
TRBJ2-2 NA NA TRBV6-6 CASSFVGQNGELFF TGTGCCAGCAGTTTTGTAGGTCAGAACGGGGAGCTGTTTTTT
TRBJ1-2 TRBD1 many TRBV5-6 CASTSGQGNYGYTF TGTGCCAGCACCTCGGGACAGGGGAACTATGGCTACACCTTC
TRBJ2-7 NA many TRBV5-5 CASRGSYIYEQYF TGTGCCAGCAGAGGATCCTACATCTACGAGCAGTACTTC
TRBJ2-7 TRBD2 NA TRBV7-2 CASSLGASGRTVSYEQYF TGTGCCAGCAGCTTAGGTGCTAGCGGGAGGACGGTCTCCTACGAGCAGTACTTC
TRBJ1-5 NA many TRBV10-2 CASSESTSVQPQHF TGCGCCAGCAGTGAGTCGACATCGGTCCAGCCCCAGCATTTT
TRBJ2-2 NA many TRBV29-1 CSVDSGGTGELFF TGCAGCGTTGACTCTGGGGGCACCGGGGAGCTGTTTTTT
TRBJ2-5 NA many TRBV14 CASSQDLGARAWYF TGTGCCAGCAGCCAAGATCTTGGGGCCAGGGCGTGGTACTTC
TRBJ2-1 NA NA TRBV9 CASSVDGGSYNEQFF TGTGCCAGCAGCGTAGATGGGGGCTCCTACAATGAGCAGTTCTTC
TRBJ1-1 TRBD1 many TRBV20-1 CSAERGRVNTEAFF TGCAGTGCTGAAAGGGGGCGCGTGAACACTGAAGCTTTCTTT
TRBJ2-1 TRBD2 many TRBV28 CASSSPAGGRDNEQFF TGTGCCAGCAGTTCCCCAGCGGGGGGCCGGGACAATGAGCAGTTCTTC
TRBJ1-5 NA many TRBV18 CASSADRIQPQHF TGTGCCAGCTCAGCCGACAGGATCCAACCCCAGCATTTT
TRBJ2-1 TRBD1 many TRBV7-2 CASSLRGALGQGYNEQFF TGTGCCAGCAGCTTGAGGGGCGCATTGGGACAGGGATACAATGAGCAGTTCTTC
TRBJ1-4 NA many TRBV29-1 CSALSGEKLFF TGCAGCGCCCTTTCCGGAGAAAAACTGTTTTTT
TRBJ2-3 NA many TRBV7-2 CASSLDGYTSTDTQYF TGTGCCAGCAGCTTAGACGGCTATACTAGCACAGATACGCAGTATTTT
TRBJ1-2 NA NA TRBV6-2/TRBV6-3 CASSPGRGAGYTF TGTGCCAGCAGTCCCGGTCGTGGGGCTGGCTACACCTTC
TRBJ2-7 NA many TRBV25-1 CASTARLGYEQYF TGTGCCAGCACAGCCCGTTTGGGGTACGAGCAGTACTTC
TRBJ2-5 NA many TRBV20-1 CSVKEETQYF TGCAGTGTGAAGGAAGAGACCCAGTACTTC
TRBJ2-3 NA NA TRBV7-2 CASSLTHSLDFRTDTQYF TGTGCCAGCAGCCTGACCCACAGTCTAGATTTCCGCACAGATACGCAGTATTTT
TRBJ2-5 TRBD2 NA TRBV3-1 CASSQGTSGGIIQYF TGTGCCAGCAGCCAGGGGACTAGCGGGGGTATCATCCAGTACTTC
TRBJ2-2 TRBD2 many TRBV5-1 CASSASGTRGTGELFF TGCGCCAGCAGCGCCTCCGGGACTAGGGGCACCGGGGAGCTGTTTTTT
TRBJ2-3 TRBD1 NA TRBV20-1 CSARIGQETRDTQYF TGCAGTGCTAGAATTGGACAGGAGACTCGGGATACGCAGTATTTT
TRBJ2-3 NA NA TRBV28 CTSSLPPTGQPGTDTHYF TGTACCAGCAGTTTACCCCCCACTGGACAGCCCGGCACAGATACGCACTATTTT
TRBJ2-1 TRBD2 many TRBV28 CASRPLAGGILSYNEQFF TGTGCCAGCCGCCCACTAGCGGGAGGGATCCTATCCTACAATGAGCAGTTCTTC
TRBJ2-3 NA NA TRBV3-1 CASSQPRIAGTDTQYF TGTGCCAGCAGCCAACCGCGCATAGCGGGCACAGATACGCAGTATTTT
TRBJ2-1 NA many TRBV5-1 CASSPLGAGFDEQFF TGCGCCAGCAGCCCACTCGGGGCAGGGTTCGATGAGCAGTTCTTC
TRBJ2-7 NA NA TRBV14 CASSLGLPYEQYF TGTGCCAGCAGCCTCGGTTTGCCCTACGAGCAGTACTTC
TRBJ2-6 TRBD1 NA TRBV27 CASSLLGDRDYSGANVLTF TGTGCCAGCAGTTTATTAGGGGACAGGGACTATTCTGGGGCCAACGTCCTGACTTTC
TRBJ1-6 NA NA TRBV7-2 CTSSFPGSYNLPLHF TGTACCAGCAGCTTCCCAGGCTCCTATAATTTACCCCTCCACTTT
TRBJ2-5 TRBD2 many TRBV7-9 CASSLAVAGAGETQYF TGTGCCAGCAGCTTAGCGGTAGCGGGAGCCGGGGAGACCCAGTACTTC
TRBJ2-3 TRBD2 NA TRBV6-5 CASSRLARSTDTQYF TGTGCCAGCAGTCGACTAGCGAGGAGCACAGATACGCAGTATTTT
TRBJ2-6 NA NA TRBV19 CASSIPGRNSGANVLTF TGTGCCAGTAGTATTCCCGGACGGAACTCTGGGGCCAACGTCCTGACTTTC